Below, 8 T cell receptor beta chains from the same sample are listed, as sequenced in a study of response to subunit inactivated influenza vaccine listed by TCRdb under 2018. Library prep was done by RT-PCR. TCRdb shows the sequencer as Illumina HiSeq 2500. TCRdb's own reprocessing of the public reads used fastp at Q25 and MiXCR and kept productive beta chains. CDR3 protein duplicates are merged, each entry listing the most common genes and DNA. A total of roughly 650,000 distinct CDR3 sequences appear in this sample, 11% to 15% of them only once. The ten largest clones take up roughly 7.2% of the sample. Sequencing used PBMCs from blood, obtained 14 to 15 days before vaccination. These receptor sequences come from a man aged 50 or older who received an inactivated influenza vaccine. Donor details come from another sample of the same person, matched by shared clones.

The chain combines TRBV9 with TRBJ1-2; 7 positions agree with TRBD1. The trim removed 4 bases at V and 4 bases at J, leaving 7 bases unmatched. Germline CDR1 and CDR2: SGDLS and YYNGEE. This CDR3 spans 14 amino acids. CDR3 nucleotide sequence: TGTGCCAGCAGCTCCCAGGGGGTCGGCTATGGCTACACCTTC. It yields the protein CASSSQGVGYGYTF.

This clonotype was picked up many times. The rearrangement joins TRBV7-2 to TRBJ2-1; D might be TRBD2 (7 bases). The CDR3 runs 15 residues. V lost 9 bases to trimming and J lost 2 bases, with 17 bases between them. Germline V gene lookup returns CDR1 SGHTA and CDR2 FQGNSA. DNA of the CDR3: TGTGCCAGTTGTGAGGGGGGACTACCCTACAATGAGCAGTTCTTC. Amino acid sequence: CASCEGGLPYNEQFF. The whole variable domain, remainder taken from reference TRBV7-2 and TRBJ2-1, is GAGVSQSPSNKVTEKGKDVELRCDPISGHTALYWYRQSLGQGLEFLIYFQGNSAPDKSGLPSDRFSAERTGGSVSTLTIQRTQQEDSAVYLCASCEGGLPYNEQFFGPGTRLTVL.

The V gene is TRBV20-1, the J gene TRBJ1-5; D gene ambiguous. Germline CDR1 reads DFQATT; CDR2 reads SNEGSKA (reference sequence). With 3 bases removed from V and 3 bases from J, the gap between germline ends came to 9 bases. The CDR3 is made up of 13 amino acids. CDR3 sequence (DNA): TGCAGTGCTAGGGGCCCCTTCAATCAGCCCCAGCATTTT. Protein: CSARGPFNQPQHF.

This clonotype was detected only a few times. This rearrangement joins TRBV29-1 to TRBJ1-2; maybe TRBD1 (5 bases). This CDR3 contains 12 residues. V lost 6 bases and J lost 9, with 17 bases in between. Germline V gives CDR1 SQVTM, CDR2 ANQGSEA. Here the CDR3 DNA reads TGCAGCGTCGGTGGGGCAGGGTTGAGCTACACCTTC. This encodes CSVGGAGLSYTF.

The rearrangement joins TRBV30 to TRBJ2-1; the match to TRBD1 covers 8 bases. In germline, CDR1 is GTSNPN, CDR2 SVGIG (reference sequence). The CDR3 loop spans 11 amino acids. Germline trimming cut 6 bases from V and 12 bases from J; bases unmatched to any gene: 7. The CDR3 coding sequence is TGTGCCTGCTCACCCGGACAGGGGCAGTTCTTC. Amino acids: CACSPGQGQFF.

V usage is TRBV6-6 and J usage is TRBJ2-1, with a possible D match to TRBD2 (6 bases). V was clipped by 9 bases and J by 2 bases, with 11 bases between them. CDR3 length: 13 residues. Germline V gene sequence: CDR1 MNHNY, CDR2 SVGAGI (reference sequence). The CDR3 sequence: CASAGPTYNEQFF. The CDR3 region has the DNA TGTGCCAGTGCGGGGCCGACCTACAATGAGCAGTTCTTC.

This clonotype showed up just a few times. This chain joins TRBV20-1 and TRBJ1-1; TRBD1 matches 7 bases. There are 14 residues in the CDR3. Germline V gene sequence: CDR1 DFQATT, CDR2 SNEGSKA (reference sequence). With 3 bases clipped from V and 5 bases from J, the junction kept 9 bases outside the gene matches. The CDR3 sequence: CSASNRQGMTEAFF. For the CDR3, the DNA is TGCAGTGCTAGTAACAGACAGGGTATGACTGAAGCTTTCTTT.

This clonotype appeared a few times. This chain links TRBV10-3 with TRBJ2-7; TRBD1 aligns across 12 bases. Trimming removed 1 base from V and 10 bases from J; junction bases left unmatched: 11. The CDR3 is 16 residues long. Germline V gene sequence: CDR1 ENHRY, CDR2 SYGVKD. The chain's CDR3 is CAISEFSSGTGGSQYF. The DNA for the CDR3 is TGTGCCATCAGTGAGTTTTCTTCCGGGACAGGGGGCTCCCAGTACTTC.